The 32 T cell receptor beta chains below come from one sample, sequenced in a study of T cells in women clearing cervical HPV infection. The repertoire was sequenced with immunoSEQ multiplex PCR; TCRdb's copy has only in-frame clones and lacks some. The sample table includes approximately 49,000 clones. The sequenced sample was blood buffy coat. These receptors all come from a woman aged 18 to 69 with a cervical HPV16 infection that either progressed to CIN3+ or cleared (not recorded which).

In regard to this clone: Sequencing ends 3 residues short of the CDR3 end; the germline J gene provides the rest. The rearrangement links TRBV5-1 to TRBJ1-1; TRBD1 is a possible D gene (5 bases). CDR1 SGHRS and CDR2 YFSETQ come from the germline V gene. The CDR3 length is 13 residues. The sequenced part of the CDR3 DNA is TGCGCCAGCAGCTCCCCTTCGGGGGGGGAA. It yields the protein CASSSPSGGE. The entire CDR3 reads CASSSPSGGEAFF. The complete variable domain, with remaining parts taken from reference TRBV5-1 and TRBJ1-1, reads KAGVTQTPRYLIKTRGQQVTLSCSPISGHRSVSWYQQTPGQGLQFLFEYFSETQRNKGNFPGRFSGRQFSNSRSEMNVSTLELGDSALYLCASSSPSGGEAFFGQGTRLTVV.

As concerns this clone: Coverage ceases 3 residues before the CDR3 finishes, and the germline J gene fills in the end. The V gene is TRBV4-1, the J gene TRBJ2-7; 13 bases match TRBD2. The CDR3 sequence is 16 residues long. Germline CDR1 reads MGHRA; CDR2 reads YSYEKL. The trim removed 1 base at V and 3 bases at J, leaving 3 bases unmatched. The CDR3 loop reads CASSQGRTSGGYEQYF. The sequenced part of the CDR3 DNA is TGCGCCAGCAGCCAAGGGCGGACTAGCGGGGGCTACGAG.

With regard to this clone: The missing CDR3 end, 3 residues past where the read stops, is filled in from the germline J gene. The chain carries TRBV29-1 and TRBJ2-5; 7 nucleotides align to TRBD1. CDR3 length: 12 amino acids. The V segment lost 4 bases and the J segment 5 bases; nucleotides outside the gene matches: 4. The germline V gene has CDR1 SQVTM and CDR2 ANQGSEA. The sequenced CDR3 bases are TGCAGCGTTGCGCAGGGACAGGAGACC. Encoded protein: CSVAQGQET. Given in full, the CDR3 is CSVAQGQETQYF.

As for this clone: The read halts 3 residues ahead of the CDR3 end, with the missing end drawn from the germline J gene. V is TRBV5-1 and J is TRBJ1-5; the D is unclear. Trimming left V 0 bases short and J 5 bases short, with 6 bases between. The CDR3 has 13 amino acids. Germline loops: CDR1 SGHRS, CDR2 YFSETQ. This CDR3 reads CASSLDGYQPQHF. CDR3 DNA, as far as it was read: TGCGCCAGCAGCTTGGACGGTTATCAGCCC.

A remark on this clone: The CDR3 end lies 3 residues beyond the end of the read and is filled in from the germline J gene. J is TRBJ1-2 and V is TRBV28, with 7 bases identical to TRBD1. The CDR3 extends over 14 amino acids. CDR1 and CDR2 (germline): MDHEN, SYDVKM. V lost 5 bases and J lost 3; bases outside the gene matches: 6. Incomplete CDR3 DNA: TGTGCCAGCAGTCAGGACAGGTTCGACTATGGC. This codes for CASSQDRFDYG. The whole CDR3 sequence is CASSQDRFDYGYTF.

As for this clone: The read terminates 3 residues ahead of where the CDR3 ends, so the germline J gene completes it. The chain has TRBV6-2 or TRBV6-3 and TRBJ1-2, with D unclear. Looked up from germline, CDR1 is MNHEY and CDR2 is SVGEGT. This CDR3 contains 12 residues. CDR3 residues: CASSYDGSGYTF. The CDR3 DNA, read in part, is TGTGCCAGCAGTTACGACGGGTCCGGC.

Points on this clone: The read halts 3 residues ahead of the CDR3 end, with the missing end drawn from the germline J gene. The chain employs TRBV5-4 and TRBJ1-6; D is unresolved. Germline V gene data show CDR1 as SGHNT and CDR2 as YYREEE (reference sequence). V lost 0 bases to trimming and J lost 8 bases, with 12 bases between them. The CDR3 covers 15 residues. CDR3 DNA, as far as it was read: TGTGCCAGCAGCTTGGGGCCGATCCAGGATTCACCC. It codes for CASSLGPIQDSP. The whole CDR3 sequence reads CASSLGPIQDSPLHF.

A remark on this clone: The read halts 3 residues ahead of the CDR3 end, with the missing end drawn from the germline J gene. The chain joins TRBV10-1 to TRBJ2-5; TRBD2 matches 8 bases. The trim removed 5 bases at V and 7 bases at J, leaving 9 bases unmatched. Germline values: CDR1 WNHNN, CDR2 SYGVQD (reference sequence). The CDR3 has 14 amino acids. CDR3: CASSPTGLGATQYF. Partial CDR3 DNA: TGCGCCAGCAGTCCGACGGGACTAGGAGCGACC.

A word on this clone: Read sequence stops 3 residues before the CDR3 end, and the germline J gene provides the missing end. The chain carries TRBV7-2 and TRBJ1-2; 8 bases fit TRBD1. The V segment lost 5 bases and the J segment 4 bases; nucleotides outside the gene matches: 9. The CDR3 spans 15 residues. CDR1 and CDR2 from the germline V gene are SGHTA and FQGNSA. The CDR3 region is CASSDVRGRPYGYTF. CDR3 bases read: TGTGCCAGCAGCGATGTCAGGGGGCGCCCCTATGGC.

Details on this clone: The CDR3 goes on 3 residues after the read ends, and that part is filled in from the germline J gene. The rearrangement joins TRBV5-6 to TRBJ2-7; D remains unclear. Germline lookup yields CDR1 SGHDT and CDR2 YYEEEE. The CDR3 is 13 residues long. With 4 bases removed from V and 0 bases from J, the gap between germline ends came to 8 bases. The CDR3 loop reads CASSQKGSYEQYF. The CDR3 DNA, read in part, is TGTGCCAGCAGCCAGAAGGGCTCCTACGAG.

To note about this clone: The read comes to an end 3 residues before the CDR3 does, leaving the germline J gene to fill in the end. The chain recombines TRBV30 with TRBJ1-4; no clear D. The CDR3 has 14 amino acids. The V gene's germline CDR1 is GTSNPN and CDR2 SVGIG (reference sequence). Trimming stripped 0 bases from V and 3 bases from J, with 8 bases between. The CDR3 sequence is CAWSVLPANEKLFF. CDR3 DNA, as far as it was read: TGTGCCTGGAGTGTACTACCGGCTAATGAAAAA.

For this clone: A read error may produce the germline difference seen at one junction end. The CDR3 end lies 3 residues beyond the end of the read and is filled in from the germline J gene. The chain couples TRBV6-2 or TRBV6-3 to TRBJ2-2; the match to TRBD1 covers 7 bases. CDR1 and CDR2 (germline): MNHEY, SVGEGT. This CDR3 spans 16 amino acids. The CDR3 is CTSSRRTGVNTGELFF. CDR3 bases read: TGTACCAGCAGTAGGAGGACAGGAGTAAACACCGGGGAG.

On this clone: The read comes to an end 3 residues before the CDR3 does, leaving the germline J gene to fill in the end. The gene calls are TRBV19 and TRBJ2-3, with 10 nucleotides matching TRBD2. V lost 3 bases, J lost 2 bases, and 8 bases stayed unmatched. Germline assignment: CDR1 LNHDA and CDR2 SQIVND (reference sequence). The CDR3 runs to 17 residues. CDR3 amino acids: CASSISGGLYSTDTQYF. CDR3 bases read: TGTGCCAGTAGTATTAGCGGGGGGCTTTATTCCACAGATACG.

As for this clone: The observed sequence ends 3 residues before the CDR3 terminus, with the missing tail filled in from the germline J gene. The genes are TRBV10-3 and TRBJ2-1, with TRBD2 identical over 9 bases. The germline gives CDR1 ENHRY, CDR2 SYGVKD. The trim removed 3 bases at V and 7 bases at J, leaving 7 bases unmatched. This CDR3 has 15 amino acids. The part of the CDR3 DNA that was read is TGTGCCATCAGTGATGAGCGGGAGGTGTGGAATGAG. Its protein is CAISDEREVWNE. The full CDR3 is CAISDEREVWNEQFF.

A note on this clone: The missing CDR3 end, 3 residues past where the read stops, is filled in from the germline J gene. The V gene is TRBV28, the J gene TRBJ1-1; 10 nucleotides line up with TRBD1. CDR1 MDHEN and CDR2 SYDVKM come from the germline V gene. The CDR3 runs 15 residues. V gave up 6 bases and J gave up 1 base; unmatched junction bases: 5. CDR3 sequence reads: CASSGQGGSNTEAFF. The sequenced part of the CDR3 DNA is TGTGCCAGCAGCGGACAGGGGGGGTCGAACACTGAA.

CDR3 DNA, as far as it was read: TGTGCCAGTAGTATAAGAGCTAGCGGGGCATACACAGATACG. It yields the protein CASSIRASGAYTDT. The complete CDR3 reads CASSIRASGAYTDTQYF. This chain uses TRBV19 with TRBJ2-3; 9 nucleotides match TRBD2. Coverage ceases 3 residues before the CDR3 finishes, and the germline J gene fills in the end. This CDR3 contains 17 residues. V was clipped by 2 bases and J by 2 bases; unmatched bases: 8. Germline assignment: CDR1 LNHDA and CDR2 SQIVND (reference sequence).

Notes on this clone: The read is 3 residues too short to cover the CDR3 end, so that end is filled in from the germline J gene. The genes are TRBV7-2 and TRBJ2-1, with 7 bases fitting TRBD2. Germline lookup yields CDR1 SGHTA and CDR2 FQGNSA. The CDR3 totals 15 residues. With 3 bases clipped from V and 6 bases from J, the junction kept 8 bases outside the gene matches. The sequenced part of the CDR3 DNA is TGTGCCAGCAGCTTCGCTAGCGGAGGGGTCAATGAG. Residues: CASSFASGGVNE. The whole CDR3 sequence reads CASSFASGGVNEQFF.

Of note for this clone: The observed sequence ends 3 residues before the CDR3 terminus, with the missing tail filled in from the germline J gene. This chain joins TRBV4-1 and TRBJ2-5; maybe TRBD1 (5 bases). Germline loops: CDR1 MGHRA, CDR2 YSYEKL. The CDR3 consists of 14 residues. The V gene lost 4 bases and the J gene lost 5 bases, with 14 bases spanning the gap. CDR3 in amino acids: CASSPQGSRETQYF. CDR3 DNA (partial): TGCGCCAGCAGCCCCCAGGGATCAAGGGAGACC.

Comment on this clone: The observed sequence ends 3 residues before the CDR3 terminus, with the missing tail filled in from the germline J gene. The chain combines TRBV10-3 with TRBJ1-2; no firm D call. V was cut by 7 bases and J by 1 base, with 13 bases left in between. Per the germline V gene, CDR1 is ENHRY and CDR2 is SYGVKD. This CDR3 is built from 14 residues. CDR3 region: CAINRGDNNYGYTF. CDR3 DNA, as far as it was read: TGTGCCATCAACCGCGGAGATAATAACTATGGC.

Turning to this clone: The read ends 3 residues early relative to the CDR3; the germline J gene fills the gap. The chain joins TRBV5-1 to TRBJ2-2, with 9 bases matching TRBD2. The V gene end was trimmed by 3 bases and the J gene end by 2 bases; junction bases not matched to a gene: 8. The germline gives CDR1 SGHRS, CDR2 YFSETQ. This CDR3 region has 17 residues. The sequenced CDR3 bases are TGCGCCAGCAGCTCACAAATTAGCGGGAGAAACACCGGGGAG. It encodes CASSSQISGRNTGE. The whole CDR3 is CASSSQISGRNTGELFF.

Note on this clone: The read is 3 residues too short to cover the CDR3 end, so that end is filled in from the germline J gene. The chain has TRBV6-4 and TRBJ1-2, with D uncertain. The CDR3 runs 14 residues. The V gene's germline CDR1 is MRHNA and CDR2 SNTAGT. V lost 6 bases, J lost 2 bases, and 13 bases lay in between. The CDR3 is CASSDDIDNYGYTF. The DNA read from the CDR3 is TGTGCCAGCAGCGATGACATAGACAACTATGGC.

Concerning this clone: The read terminates 3 residues ahead of where the CDR3 ends, so the germline J gene completes it. This sequence joins TRBV20-1 and TRBJ1-2; no reliable D call. CDR1 and CDR2 from the germline V gene are DFQATT and SNEGSKA (reference sequence). The CDR3 contains 14 residues. The ends were cut back, 0 bases at V and 1 base at J, with 9 bases in the middle. The sequenced part of the CDR3 DNA is TGCAGTGCTAGAGATACCCAGCGTAACTATGGC. Encoded protein: CSARDTQRNYG. The entire CDR3 protein is CSARDTQRNYGYTF.

CDR3 bases read: TGCAGTGCCCCCAAGCAAGACAGGGGGAACTATGGC. Encoded protein: CSAPKQDRGNYG. The entire CDR3 sequence reads CSAPKQDRGNYGYTF. V and J are TRBV20-1 and TRBJ1-2, with 9 bases matching TRBD1. The missing CDR3 end, 3 residues past where the read stops, is filled in from the germline J gene. Trimming cost V 6 bases and J 2 bases; bases outside gene matches: 10. Germline assignment: CDR1 DFQATT and CDR2 SNEGSKA (reference sequence). The CDR3 covers 15 residues.

To note about this clone: Coverage ceases 3 residues before the CDR3 finishes, and the germline J gene fills in the end. J is TRBJ1-1 and V is TRBV2; D perhaps matches TRBD1 (5 bases). Germline lookup yields CDR1 SNHLY and CDR2 FYNNEI. V lost 4 bases and J lost 3, with 9 bases in between. The CDR3 runs 13 residues. Incomplete CDR3 DNA: TGTGCCAGCAGTGGCCAGGGTTACACTGAA. Protein sequence: CASSGQGYTE. The CDR3 in full is CASSGQGYTEAFF.

Notes on this clone: The read stops 3 residues short of the end of the CDR3; the missing end is completed from the germline J gene. The chain combines TRBV11-2 with TRBJ1-2; D gene unclear. This CDR3 has 13 residues. From germline, CDR1 is SGHAT and CDR2 FQNNGV. CDR3 region: CASSLDTLGGYTF. The part of the CDR3 DNA that was read is TGTGCCAGCAGCTTAGACACCTTGGGCGGC.

As to this clone: The CDR3 goes on 3 residues after the read ends, and that part is filled in from the germline J gene. The chain carries TRBV6-2 or TRBV6-3 and TRBJ1-5, with a possible D match to TRBD1 (5 bases). Trimming removed 0 bases from V and 3 bases from J, with 12 bases in between. CDR3 length: 16 residues. Germline assignment: CDR1 MNHEY and CDR2 SVGEGT. The CDR3 loop is CASSYSIAGHNQPQHF. CDR3 DNA, as far as it was read: TGTGCCAGCAGTTACTCGATAGCAGGGCACAATCAGCCC.

Partial CDR3 DNA: TGTGCCAGCAGCTTGGATCAGGGAGGCTATGGC. Protein product: CASSLDQGGYG. In full, the CDR3 is CASSLDQGGYGYTF. The chain has TRBV5-4 and TRBJ1-2, with D perhaps TRBD1 (5 bases). The read stops 3 residues short of the end of the CDR3; the missing end is completed from the germline J gene. The germline CDR1 and CDR2 sequences are SGHNT and YYREEE (reference sequence). V was trimmed by 0 bases and J by 4 bases, leaving 10 bases between them. The CDR3 totals 14 residues.

As concerns this clone: Sequencing ends 3 residues short of the CDR3 end; the germline J gene provides the rest. The chain couples TRBV5-1 to TRBJ1-1, with 10 bases identical to TRBD1. The germline V gene encodes CDR1 SGHRS and CDR2 YFSETQ. This CDR3 region has 14 residues. Losses at the gene ends were 4 bases for V and 7 bases for J; bases not matched to a gene: 7. The CDR3 loop is CASSVRQGAYEAFF. The CDR3 bases that were read are TGCGCCAGCAGCGTCAGACAGGGGGCTTATGAA.

The CDR3 spells CASSLVASGTHEQYF. The CDR3 bases that were read are TGCGCCAGCAGCTTGGTCGCTAGCGGGACCCACGAG. The chain links TRBV5-1 to TRBJ2-7; 9 bases are a match to TRBD2. Coverage ceases 3 residues before the CDR3 finishes, and the germline J gene fills in the end. The germline gives CDR1 SGHRS, CDR2 YFSETQ. J lost 5 bases, V lost 0 bases, and 6 bases had no gene match. The CDR3 length is 15 residues.

Of note for this clone: The read comes to an end 3 residues before the CDR3 does, leaving the germline J gene to fill in the end. The V gene is TRBV12-3 or TRBV12-4, the J gene TRBJ2-7; TRBD1 agrees at 9 bases. Trimming took 6 bases from V and 4 from J; bases not matched to a gene: 7. The CDR3 has 14 amino acids. CDR3 DNA, as far as it was read: TGTGCCAGCAGGGCGGGACAGGGTCCATACGAG. This translates into CASRAGQGPYE. The full CDR3 reads CASRAGQGPYEQYF.

On this clone: The read ends 3 residues shy of where the CDR3 ends; the end is completed using the germline J gene. The chain employs TRBV7-2 and TRBJ2-2; a weak D match, TRBD1 (5 bases). CDR3 length equals 15 residues. Trimming stripped 5 bases from V and 5 bases from J, with 15 bases between. CDR1 and CDR2 from the germline V gene are SGHTA and FQGNSA. CDR3: CASSLKGPGTGELFF. The sequenced part of the CDR3 DNA is TGTGCCAGCAGCCTCAAGGGGCCCGGGACCGGGGAG.

Concerning this clone itself: The read falls 3 residues short of the CDR3 end, and the missing part is taken from the germline J gene. V usage is TRBV11-2 and J usage is TRBJ2-5, with 8 positions matching TRBD2. Trimming took 0 bases from V and 1 from J; bases not matched to a gene: 1. Per germline, CDR1 SGHAT and CDR2 FQNNGV. The CDR3 extends over 15 amino acids. The CDR3 region is CASSLERGVQETQYF. The CDR3 DNA, read in part, is TGTGCCAGCAGCTTAGAGCGGGGGGTCCAAGAGACC.